What follows describes a single T cell receptor beta chain. Its antigen is not known. The source of the sample is a study of shared clonotypes between healthy human individuals. Points from the study as a whole: Around 5.4% of naive CD4 clonotypes were common to several donors. Shared clonotypes across all four donors exceeded non-shared ones in generation probability.

The genomic DNA of each subset was split evenly across several immunoSEQ plates. The assay was immunoSEQ multiplex PCR, and TCRdb's table has in-frame clones only and misses some. The table shows about 2.3 million clones, with 85% to 95% occurring only once. The CDR3 sequence is 14 residues long. CDR1 and CDR2 from the germline V gene are ENHRY and SYGVKD. The V segment lost 10 bases and the J segment 6 bases; nucleotides outside the gene matches: 7. This receptor was taken from a man younger than 30 in good health. Some clones in this sample may be carry-over from other donors' samples. The rearrangement joins TRBV10-3 to TRBJ2-7, with 15 bases that match TRBD2. The sample taken for sequencing was naive CD4+ T cells from PBMCs. Subset noted: CD45RA+ positively selected. The DNA of the CDR3 is TGTGCCACCAGGACTAGCGGGAGGGCCGGCGAGCAGTACTTC. Translated, it gives CATRTSGRAGEQYF.